The 26 T cell receptor beta chains in this list originate from one sample, sequenced in a study of radiation and T cells in renal cell carcinoma. Profiled with immunoSEQ multiplex PCR; TCRdb holds only in-frame clones, not every one. Here the sample spans some 75,000 clones, about 81% being singletons. Time point noted: blood 2 weeks post-SBRT. As for treatment: 15 Gy SBRT to primary tumor, nephrectomy 4 weeks later. The source was blood, collected from a patient whose treatment included radiotherapy and nephrectomy. These receptors all stem from a man aged 55 to 70 with renal cell carcinoma.

The CDR3 sequence: CASSLGLGEGHKRNEQFF. The DNA for the CDR3 is TGCGCCAGCAGCTTGGGGTTGGGGGAGGGCCATAAGAGGAATGAGCAGTTCTTC. The gene calls are TRBV5-1 and TRBJ2-1, with 7 nucleotides matching TRBD2. This CDR3 has 18 amino acids. V shed 0 bases, J shed 7 bases, and the junction held 16 bases outside the gene matches. Germline V gene lookup returns CDR1 SGHRS and CDR2 YFSETQ.

This chain connects TRBV30 to TRBJ2-1; D might be TRBD2 (6 bases). V gave up 0 bases and J gave up 6 bases, with 12 bases separating them. The CDR3 has 14 amino acids. Germline V gene sequence: CDR1 GTSNPN, CDR2 SVGIG (reference sequence). The CDR3 sequence is CAWSVGGGGNEQFF. The CDR3 nucleotides read TGTGCCTGGAGTGTCGGGGGTGGAGGCAATGAGCAGTTCTTC.

The J gene is TRBJ2-2, the V gene TRBV5-1, with 7 positions matching TRBD2. CDR3 length equals 17 residues. V gave up 7 bases and J gave up 0 bases; unmatched junction bases: 12. Germline CDR1 is SGHRS and CDR2 is YFSETQ. This CDR3 reads CASSTHGGSANTGELFF. CDR3 coding DNA: TGCGCCAGCTCGACCCACGGGGGGAGCGCGAACACCGGGGAGCTGTTTTTT.

This clone was seen only a few times. The chain uses TRBV29-1 and TRBJ2-3; no firm D call. The CDR3 length is 12 residues. From germline, CDR1 is SQVTM and CDR2 ANQGSEA. V was cut by 7 bases and J by 0 bases, with 8 bases left in between. The CDR3 DNA follows: TGCAGCGCCCTCGACAGCACAGATACGCAGTATTTT. Its translation: CSALDSTDTQYF.

This clone was observed once. Here the CDR3 DNA reads TGTGCCACAGATCCAGGGTCCATGAACACTGAAGCTTTCTTT. This translates into CATDPGSMNTEAFF. The chain links TRBV6-1 to TRBJ1-1; perhaps TRBD1 as D (5 bases). The CDR3 consists of 14 residues. Germline V gene sequence: CDR1 MNHNS, CDR2 SASEGT. With 10 bases removed from V and 0 bases from J, the gap between germline ends came to 15 bases.

The chain joins TRBV13 to TRBJ1-1; D unresolved. The CDR3 is 14 residues long. V gave up 4 bases and J gave up 9 bases, with 18 bases separating them. CDR1 PRHDT and CDR2 FYEKMQ come from the germline V gene (reference sequence). The CDR3 sequence is CASSSRGEGGKAFF. Here the CDR3 DNA reads TGTGCCAGCAGCTCCAGAGGAGAGGGAGGGAAAGCTTTCTTT.

This chain links TRBV5-4 with TRBJ2-4; D possibly corresponds to TRBD1 (6 bases). The CDR3 is made up of 17 amino acids. Trimming stripped 3 bases from V and 0 bases from J, with 16 bases between. Germline CDR1 SGHNT, CDR2 YYREEE (reference sequence). The CDR3 DNA sequence: TGTGCCAGCAGCTCCGGGACATCCTTAGGAGCCAAAAACATTCAGTACTTC. It codes for CASSSGTSLGAKNIQYF. Variable domain in full (rest from reference TRBV5-4 and TRBJ2-4): ETGVTQSPTHLIKTRGQQVTLRCSSQSGHNTVSWYQQALGQGPQFIFQYYREEENGRGNFPPRFSGLQFPNYSSELNVNALELDDSALYLCASSSGTSLGAKNIQYFGAGTRLSVL.

The chain couples TRBV2 to TRBJ1-3; 7 bases match TRBD1. V trimming: 4 bases; J trimming: 6 bases; junction bases outside the gene matches: 6. Germline V gene data show CDR1 as SNHLY and CDR2 as FYNNEI. There are 14 residues in the CDR3. This chain's CDR3 is CASSVEGATNTIYF. The CDR3 region has the DNA TGTGCCAGCAGTGTAGAGGGGGCAACAAACACCATATATTTT.

The chain joins TRBV5-1 to TRBJ2-7, with 14 bases that match TRBD2. The trim removed 1 base at V and 7 bases at J, leaving 10 bases unmatched. CDR3 size: 17 residues. Germline V gene sequence: CDR1 SGHRS, CDR2 YFSETQ. CDR3 protein: CASSLLPGLAGVREQYF. CDR3 coding DNA: TGCGCCAGCAGCTTGCTCCCGGGACTAGCGGGAGTGAGGGAGCAGTACTTC.

This chain connects TRBV5-8 to TRBJ2-3; D gene unclear. V was pared by 1 base and J by 2 bases, with 11 bases between. The CDR3 loop spans 15 amino acids. CDR1 is SGHTS, CDR2 YDEGEE, per germline. CDR3 sequence (DNA): TGTGCCAGCAGCTTGCTAGGGATGACCACAGATACGCAGTATTTT. As protein: CASSLLGMTTDTQYF.

This clone has more than one count but fewer than ten. This chain joins TRBV4-3 and TRBJ1-1; maybe TRBD1 (5 bases). Germline CDR1 LGHNA, CDR2 YSLEER. This CDR3 region has 14 residues. Trimming took 0 bases from V and 4 from J, leaving 9 bases between them. The CDR3 bases are TGCGCCAGCAGCCAAGATTGGGGGAGCACTGAAGCTTTCTTT. This codes for CASSQDWGSTEAFF.

The chain carries TRBV28 and TRBJ1-4, with D perhaps matching TRBD1 (5 bases). This CDR3 has 14 amino acids. Trimming removed 7 bases at V and 7 bases at J, with 16 bases between. Germline CDR1 is MDHEN and CDR2 is SYDVKM. In nucleotides, the CDR3 is TGTGCCAGCACTTCATTAGTAGGGGTTGAAAAACTGTTTTTT. Translating gives CASTSLVGVEKLFF.

This clone was observed once. The CDR3 bases are TGTGCCAGCAGCTCCCCTCGGGGGGAACAAGAGACCCAGTACTTC. As protein: CASSSPRGEQETQYF. The V call is TRBV7-6, the J call TRBJ2-5; 7 nucleotides agree with TRBD2. V lost 4 bases to trimming and J lost 2 bases; unmatched junction nucleotides: 7. Germline V gene data show CDR1 as SGHVS and CDR2 as FNYEAQ. The CDR3 consists of 15 residues. Combining the CDR3 with reference TRBV7-6 and TRBJ2-5 gives the whole variable domain GAGVSQSPRYKVTKRGQDVALRCDPISGHVSLYWYRQALGQGPEFLTYFNYEAQQDKSGLPNDRFSAERPEGSISTLTIQRTEQRDSAMYRCASSSPRGEQETQYFGPGTRLLVL.

This chain uses TRBV7-2 with TRBJ2-1, with 7 bases identical to TRBD2. The length of the CDR3 is 14 residues. The V and J ends lost 1 base and 8 bases, in that order; junction bases with no gene match: 5. From germline, CDR1 is SGHTA and CDR2 FQGNSA. CDR3 sequence: CASSLVPSGYEQFF. Written as DNA, the CDR3 is TGTGCCAGCAGCTTAGTACCTAGCGGCTATGAGCAGTTCTTC.

The chain has TRBV25-1 and TRBJ2-2, with TRBD1 identical over 9 bases. The trim removed 7 bases at V and 8 bases at J, leaving 8 bases unmatched. CDR3 length: 14 residues. CDR1 and CDR2 (germline): MGHDK, SYGVNS. The CDR3 nucleotides are TGTGCCAGCACCTCAGGACAGGGGAGGGGGGAGCTGTTTTTT. It codes for CASTSGQGRGELFF.

This rearrangement joins TRBV28 to TRBJ2-1, with D perhaps matching TRBD1 (6 bases). Germline CDR1 and CDR2: MDHEN and SYDVKM. Trimming took 2 bases from V and 9 from J, leaving 11 bases between them. This CDR3 region has 13 residues. CDR3 protein: CASSLPGVSEQFF. CDR3 bases: TGTGCCAGCAGTTTACCAGGGGTTAGTGAGCAGTTCTTC.

The chain joins TRBV28 to TRBJ1-3; 8 positions agree with TRBD1. The CDR3 runs to 16 residues. V gave up 7 bases and J gave up 0 bases; unmatched junction bases: 8. Germline V gives CDR1 MDHEN, CDR2 SYDVKM. CDR3 loop: CASKFGTGGSGNTIYF. The CDR3 DNA reads as TGTGCCAGCAAGTTTGGGACAGGTGGCTCTGGAAACACCATATATTTT.

The V and J genes are TRBV29-1 and TRBJ2-7, with 8 positions matching TRBD1. The CDR3 covers 13 residues. Losses at the gene ends were 3 bases for V and 5 bases for J; bases not matched to a gene: 6. CDR1 is SQVTM and CDR2 is ANQGSEA in the germline V gene. The CDR3 here is CSVDPQGADEQYF. Here the CDR3 DNA reads TGCAGCGTTGATCCGCAGGGGGCGGACGAGCAGTACTTC.

This clone was picked up a small number of times. This chain links TRBV7-7 with TRBJ2-5, with D perhaps TRBD1 (5 bases). This CDR3 is 13 amino acids long. Trimming pared 4 bases from V and 5 bases from J, leaving 11 bases between. Germline V gene lookup returns CDR1 SSHAT and CDR2 FNYEAQ (reference sequence). The CDR3 bases are TGTGCCAGCAGCTCGGACATCTGGGAGACCCAGTACTTC. Amino acid sequence: CASSSDIWETQYF.

The chain couples TRBV28 to TRBJ1-5; the D gene is possibly TRBD1 (5 bases). V shed 3 bases and J shed 4 bases, with 13 bases lying between them. The CDR3 loop spans 15 amino acids. The germline CDR1 and CDR2 sequences are MDHEN and SYDVKM. The CDR3 DNA follows: TGTGCCAGCAGTTTCCAGGGCCCGGCGAATCAGCCCCAGCATTTT. Residues: CASSFQGPANQPQHF.

The V gene is TRBV7-8, the J gene TRBJ2-7; D is unclear. Between the trimmed V and J ends, which lost 5 bases and 2 bases, there was a span of 4 bases. CDR3 length equals 11 residues. Germline V lookup: CDR1 SGHVS, CDR2 FQNEAQ. CDR3 residues: CASSMAYEQYF. The CDR3 DNA is TGTGCCAGCAGCATGGCCTACGAGCAGTACTTC.

There are a few counts of this clone. The chain links TRBV19 to TRBJ1-5; possibly TRBD1 for D (6 bases). The germline CDR1 and CDR2 sequences are LNHDA and SQIVND (reference sequence). V gave up 2 bases and J gave up 3 bases, with 11 bases separating them. The CDR3 has 15 amino acids. The CDR3: CASSIKQGYNQPQHF. In DNA, the CDR3 is TGTGCCAGTAGTATAAAACAGGGTTACAATCAGCCCCAGCATTTT.

The chain recombines TRBV29-1 with TRBJ2-5; D not resolved. With the DNA end fitting TRBJ2-7 better, the J assignment may be wrong. The CDR3 loop spans 13 amino acids. From germline, CDR1 is SQVTM and CDR2 ANQGSEA. The CDR3 bases are TGCAGCGTTGAGGCAGACGATACCTACGAGCAGTACTTC. It is translated as CSVEADDTYEQYF.

This clone was seen just once. This chain joins TRBV19 and TRBJ1-5; D not resolved. Germline-derived CDR1 and CDR2 are LNHDA and SQIVND (reference sequence). There are 13 residues in the CDR3. V was shortened by 6 bases and J by 2 bases, with 8 bases between the two germline ends. Here the CDR3 DNA reads TGTGCCAGTAGGTTCGCGGGCAATCAGCCCCAGCATTTT. It yields the protein CASRFAGNQPQHF.

The chain has TRBV7-9 and TRBJ2-2; no reliable D call. Trimming removed 1 base at V and 1 base at J, with 7 bases between. The CDR3 runs 15 residues. CDR1 and CDR2 (germline): SEHNR, FQNEAQ (reference sequence). CDR3: CASSLGGLNTGELFF. As DNA, the CDR3 is TGTGCCAGCAGCTTAGGGGGATTGAACACCGGGGAGCTGTTTTTT.

This clone was seen only a few times. CDR3 in amino acids: CASSRAGTEPYEQYF. CDR3 in DNA: TGTGCCAGCAGCCGAGCCGGGACAGAGCCCTACGAGCAGTACTTC. V is TRBV7-8 and J is TRBJ2-7; 7 nucleotides match TRBD1. Germline V gene sequence: CDR1 SGHVS, CDR2 FQNEAQ. V lost 5 bases to trimming and J lost 2 bases; unmatched junction nucleotides: 9. There are 15 residues in the CDR3.